Each of the 29 T cell receptor beta chains below was sequenced from the same sample in a study of T cell repertoires in cytomegalovirus infection. TCRdb reprocessed the reads with MiXCR, giving one entry per CDR3 protein. Found here are about 740,000 distinct CDR3 sequences, 35% to 45% of them singletons; the top ten hold 2.8%. What was sequenced was PBMCs. The source is a human donor in good health (CMV status not recorded). Some clones in this sample may be carry-over from other donors' samples.

The gene calls are TRBV7-2 and TRBJ2-1, with 7 bases matching TRBD2. V was clipped by 0 bases and J by 6 bases; unmatched bases: 5. This CDR3 is 15 amino acids long. Germline V gene data show CDR1 as SGHTA and CDR2 as FQGNSA. The DNA for the CDR3 is TGTGCCAGCAGCTTAGCAATGGGAGGGGTCAATGAGCAGTTCTTC. This codes for CASSLAMGGVNEQFF.

This clonotype was detected a few times. The chain employs TRBV28 and TRBJ1-2, with D unclear. Trimming stripped 6 bases from V and 4 bases from J, with 9 bases between. CDR1 is MDHEN, CDR2 SYDVKM, per germline. This CDR3 is 12 amino acids long. The DNA of the CDR3 is TGTGCCAGCAGGGACTACTTCTATGGCTACACCTTC. It is translated as CASRDYFYGYTF.

The sample holds many counts of this clonotype. V usage is TRBV7-2 and J usage is TRBJ1-6; D call uncertain. The CDR3 has 15 residues. Germline V gene lookup returns CDR1 SGHTA and CDR2 FQGNSA. The V end lost 0 bases, the J end lost 10 bases, and 13 bases lay between the germline ends. The CDR3 DNA is TGTGCCAGCAGCTTAGCGAGCGGGGTATGGTCACCCCTCCACTTT. Amino acids: CASSLASGVWSPLHF.

The chain links TRBV6-1 to TRBJ2-7; TRBD2 might be the D (9 bases). Per germline, CDR1 MNHNS and CDR2 SASEGT. The CDR3 totals 17 residues. V gave up 4 bases and J gave up 0 bases, with 19 bases separating them. In DNA form, the CDR3 reads TGTGCCAGCAGTGGGACAGGGATTAGCGGGAGCTCCTACGAGCAGTACTTC. It codes for CASSGTGISGSSYEQYF.

The V and J genes are TRBV29-1 and TRBJ2-1, with D perhaps assigned TRBD1 or TRBD2 (5 bases each). Trimming removed 3 bases from V and 2 bases from J, with 11 bases in between. The CDR3 sequence is 14 residues long. CDR1 and CDR2 (germline): SQVTM, ANQGSEA. CDR3 DNA: TGCAGCGTTGATAATGGGGGAACCTACAATGAGCAGTTCTTC. It translates to CSVDNGGTYNEQFF.

This clonotype was picked up a small number of times. V and J are TRBV19 and TRBJ1-1; D remains ambiguous. The V end was cut by 3 bases, the J end by 3 bases, with 11 bases between. From germline, CDR1 is LNHDA and CDR2 SQIVND (reference sequence). The CDR3 is 14 amino acids. The CDR3 loop is CASSIRTVYTEAFF. CDR3 nucleotides: TGTGCCAGTAGTATCAGGACGGTTTACACTGAAGCTTTCTTT.

The chain carries TRBV28 and TRBJ2-7; 14 positions match TRBD2. Germline lookup yields CDR1 MDHEN and CDR2 SYDVKM. The V and J ends lost 6 bases and 5 bases, in that order; junction bases with no gene match: 6. This CDR3 region has 15 residues. This chain's CDR3 is CASSPGLAGDDEQYF. As DNA, the CDR3 is TGTGCCAGCAGCCCGGGACTAGCGGGAGATGACGAGCAGTACTTC.

This chain links TRBV19 with TRBJ1-1; D unresolved. Per the germline V gene, CDR1 is LNHDA and CDR2 is SQIVND (reference sequence). The CDR3 runs 14 residues. V dropped 3 bases and J dropped 1 base, with 9 bases sitting between them. The CDR3 DNA is TGTGCCAGTAGTATGTGGGGATGGAACACTGAAGCTTTCTTT. Amino acid sequence: CASSMWGWNTEAFF.

In its sample, this clonotype was seen a few times. V usage is TRBV19 and J usage is TRBJ1-5; D might be TRBD1 (5 bases). The germline gives CDR1 LNHDA, CDR2 SQIVND (reference sequence). Trimming took off 5 bases at V and 0 bases at J, with 8 bases between the two ends. This CDR3 comprises 14 residues. This CDR3 is CASSWGGSNQPQHF. The CDR3, as DNA: TGTGCCAGTAGTTGGGGGGGTAGCAATCAGCCCCAGCATTTT.

The chain joins TRBV6-1 to TRBJ2-1, with a weak D call TRBD2 (5 bases). The CDR3 covers 14 residues. Germline V gene data show CDR1 as MNHNS and CDR2 as SASEGT. Deletions cut 7 bases from V and 0 bases from J, with 10 bases between. CDR3 sequence: CASKPSPSYNEQFF. The DNA for the CDR3 is TGTGCCAGCAAACCTAGCCCCTCCTACAATGAGCAGTTCTTC.

The CDR3 protein is CASSTGTGGAWYGYTF. CDR3 DNA: TGTGCCAGCAGCACCGGGACAGGGGGCGCCTGGTATGGCTACACCTTC. The rearrangement joins TRBV5-3 to TRBJ1-2, with 12 positions matching TRBD1. TRBV5-3 is assigned to the ORF class and has an uncertain function. This CDR3 is built from 16 residues. The J segment lost 5 bases and the V segment lost 8 bases, leaving 13 bases of the junction unmatched.

This chain links TRBV4-1 with TRBJ1-1; D gene uncertain. Trimming took off 3 bases at V and 5 bases at J, with 16 bases between the two ends. CDR1 is MGHRA and CDR2 is YSYEKL in the germline V gene. CDR3 size: 15 residues. CDR3: CASSQVTFPETEAFF. The CDR3 DNA is TGCGCCAGCAGCCAGGTTACCTTTCCGGAGACTGAAGCTTTCTTT.

This clonotype was counted at least ten times. The J gene is TRBJ1-2, the V gene TRBV7-2; possible D gene TRBD1, 6 bases. This CDR3 is built from 13 residues. The V gene lost 4 bases and the J gene lost 4 bases, with 10 bases spanning the gap. Germline V gene data show CDR1 as SGHTA and CDR2 as FQGNSA. The CDR3 DNA follows: TGTGCCAGCAGCTCCCAACAGGGCTATGGCTACACCTTC. As protein: CASSSQQGYGYTF.

V and J are TRBV19 and TRBJ1-5, with D possibly matching TRBD1 (5 bases). The ends were cut back, 8 bases at V and 5 bases at J, with 19 bases in the middle. Per the germline V gene, CDR1 is LNHDA and CDR2 is SQIVND (reference sequence). The CDR3 totals 15 residues. CDR3: CASVAGWGLDQPQHF. The CDR3 DNA reads TGTGCCAGTGTAGCGGGATGGGGCCTCGATCAGCCCCAGCATTTT.

The gene calls are TRBV6-5 and TRBJ2-1, with D possibly TRBD2 on 6 matching bases. From germline, CDR1 is MNHEY and CDR2 SVGAGI. Trimming cost V 0 bases and J 9 bases, with 18 bases left between them. This CDR3 comprises 16 residues. CDR3 DNA sequence: TGTGCCAGCAGTTACTCGTTTTCTGGACTAACCGGTGAGCAGTTCTTC. Protein sequence: CASSYSFSGLTGEQFF.

Details on this clonotype: At one end, the junction sequence differs from germline, possibly due to a read error. This CDR3 is CASSLTGIEQCF. The CDR3 DNA sequence: TGTGCCAGCAGCCTGACAGGGATTGAGCAGTGCTTC. The rearrangement uses TRBV7-2 and TRBJ2-1; 7 bases agree with TRBD1. Looked up from germline, CDR1 is SGHTA and CDR2 is FQGNSA. CDR3 size: 12 residues.

This sequence joins TRBV10-3 and TRBJ2-3; no reliable D call. The germline V gene encodes CDR1 ENHRY and CDR2 SYGVKD. This CDR3 region has 12 residues. Between the trimmed V and J ends, which lost 4 bases and 3 bases, there was a span of 5 bases. The CDR3 here is CAISGGTDTQYF. The CDR3 DNA reads as TGTGCCATCAGTGGTGGGACAGATACGCAGTATTTT.

This clonotype was detected only a few times. This sequence joins TRBV20-1 and TRBJ1-1, with a weak D call TRBD1 (6 bases). This CDR3 spans 13 amino acids. CDR1 and CDR2 from the germline V gene are DFQATT and SNEGSKA (reference sequence). Trimming took off 4 bases at V and 3 bases at J, with 12 bases between the two ends. The CDR3 spells CSAKQGAYTEAFF. The CDR3 bases are TGCAGTGCTAAACAGGGCGCCTACACTGAAGCTTTCTTT.

As DNA, the CDR3 is TGTGCCAGCAGTTACTCTCGGACCAGTGGAAATGAGCAGTTCTTC. This codes for CASSYSRTSGNEQFF. V usage is TRBV6-6 and J usage is TRBJ2-1; D not certain. The V end was cut by 0 bases, the J end by 7 bases, with 13 bases between. This CDR3 has 15 residues. Germline V gives CDR1 MNHNY, CDR2 SVGAGI (reference sequence).

This clonotype occurred many times. The chain recombines TRBV7-8 with TRBJ2-3; 7 bases are a match to TRBD2. V dropped 2 bases and J dropped 1; count of bases not matched to a gene: 12. The CDR3 is 18 residues long. Germline values: CDR1 SGHVS, CDR2 FQNEAQ. The CDR3 DNA is TGTGCCAGCAGCTTAAGCAGCGGGATAAGCATTGGCACAGATACGCAGTATTTT. It translates to CASSLSSGISIGTDTQYF.

The chain uses TRBV2 and TRBJ1-4, with 7 bases identical to TRBD1. The V gene's germline CDR1 is SNHLY and CDR2 FYNNEI. With V trimmed by 6 bases and J by 6 bases, 7 bases remained unmatched. This CDR3 comprises 14 residues. The CDR3 is CASSLTGVHEKLFF. CDR3 bases: TGTGCCAGCAGCCTAACAGGGGTCCATGAAAAACTGTTTTTT.

In the case of this clonotype: A much larger clone lies a single base off, so this may be a read error. The chain links TRBV12-3 or TRBV12-4 to TRBJ1-4, with 8 bases fitting TRBD1. The CDR3 consists of 14 residues. The DNA of the CDR3 is TGTGCCAGCAGTCGCACAGGGGGTAATGAAAACCTGTTTTTT. Amino acid sequence: CASSRTGGNENLFF.

This chain links TRBV5-4 with TRBJ2-2, with D possibly being TRBD1 (6 bases). This CDR3 has 14 amino acids. Germline-derived CDR1 and CDR2 are SGHNT and YYREEE (reference sequence). V was cut by 4 bases and J by 3 bases, with 10 bases left in between. For the CDR3, the DNA is TGTGCCAGCAGCGGGCGACAGGACACCGGGGAGCTGTTTTTT. It encodes CASSGRQDTGELFF. Supplemented by reference TRBV5-4 and TRBJ2-2, the full variable domain reads ETGVTQSPTHLIKTRGQQVTLRCSSQSGHNTVSWYQQALGQGPQFIFQYYREEENGRGNFPPRFSGLQFPNYSSELNVNALELDDSALYLCASSGRQDTGELFFGEGSRLTVL.

The sample holds many counts of this clonotype. This chain's CDR3 is CASSLTGSTDTQYF. The CDR3 nucleotides read TGTGCCAGCAGCTTGACAGGTAGCACAGATACGCAGTATTTT. V and J are TRBV28 and TRBJ2-3, with D possibly matching TRBD1 (6 bases). Germline CDR1 reads MDHEN; CDR2 reads SYDVKM. This CDR3 contains 14 residues. Trimming removed 6 bases from V and 0 bases from J, with 10 bases in between.

The chain has TRBV12-3 or TRBV12-4 and TRBJ2-5; TRBD1 might be the D (6 bases). The CDR3 is made up of 14 amino acids. V lost 0 bases to trimming and J lost 3 bases, with 8 bases between them. The CDR3: CASSLADSEETQYF. The CDR3 region has the DNA TGTGCCAGCAGTTTAGCGGACAGCGAAGAGACCCAGTACTTC.

This clonotype turned up a few times. This chain uses TRBV10-3 with TRBJ2-2; 12 nucleotides agree with TRBD2. V trimming: 6 bases; J trimming: 0 bases; junction bases outside the gene matches: 8. The germline gives CDR1 ENHRY, CDR2 SYGVKD. The CDR3 loop spans 18 amino acids. The DNA for the CDR3 is TGTGCCATCAGCTCCCGGACTAGCGGGACTACGAACACCGGGGAGCTGTTTTTT. It codes for CAISSRTSGTTNTGELFF.

This clonotype was detected only a few times. V usage is TRBV10-3 and J usage is TRBJ2-7; TRBD1 matches 11 bases. J gave up 4 bases and V 6 bases, and 5 bases lay outside the gene matches. The CDR3 is 14 residues long. The germline V gene encodes CDR1 ENHRY and CDR2 SYGVKD. The CDR3 sequence is CAIRSDRGLYEQYF. CDR3 coding DNA: TGTGCCATCAGATCGGACAGGGGGCTGTACGAGCAGTACTTC.

This clonotype has only a few counts. The chain recombines TRBV20-1 with TRBJ2-3, with TRBD1 matching 7 bases. This CDR3 comprises 15 residues. After removal of 2 bases from V and 2 bases from J, the junction contained 7 bases not matched to a gene. Per the germline V gene, CDR1 is DFQATT and CDR2 is SNEGSKA (reference sequence). Here the CDR3 reads CSARPTGAVTDTQYF. In DNA, the CDR3 is TGCAGTGCTAGACCTACAGGGGCCGTCACAGATACGCAGTATTTT.

This clonotype has a handful of counts. The gene calls are TRBV7-3 and TRBJ1-2; tentatively, D is TRBD1 (5 bases). Trimming pared 2 bases from V and 6 bases from J, leaving 13 bases between. Looked up from germline, CDR1 is SGHTA and CDR2 is FQGTGA. The CDR3 length is 14 residues. The CDR3 coding sequence is TGTGCCAGCAGCTTAGGTCCCAGGGAAGATGGCTACACCTTC. Translation gives CASSLGPREDGYTF. Drawing the rest from reference TRBV7-3 and TRBJ1-2, the complete variable domain is GAGVSQTPSNKVTEKGKYVELRCDPISGHTALYWYRQSLGQGPEFLIYFQGTGAADDSGLPNDRFFAVRPEGSVSTLKIQRTERGDSAVYLCASSLGPREDGYTFGSGTRLTVV.